Following are 16 T cell receptor beta chains from one sample sequenced in a study of shared clonotypes between healthy human individuals. TCRdb keeps only in-frame clones here, not all; method: immunoSEQ multiplex PCR. Of fewer than 850,000 clones in the sample, more than 70% were seen once. The sample comprised memory CD4+ T cells sorted from blood. The subset here: CD45RA-negative fraction. The source is a young woman in good health.

This clone was counted a few times. The chain uses TRBV11-2 and TRBJ2-7, with 8 bases identical to TRBD1. CDR3 length: 13 amino acids. The V gene's germline CDR1 is SGHAT and CDR2 FQNNGV. V was clipped by 5 bases and J by 3 bases; unmatched bases: 3. The CDR3 here is CASSRTGIYEQYF. CDR3 in DNA: TGTGCCAGCAGCAGGACAGGGATCTACGAGCAGTACTTC.

The rearrangement uses TRBV29-1 and TRBJ1-1; maybe TRBD1 (5 bases). Looked up from germline, CDR1 is SQVTM and CDR2 is ANQGSEA. Trimming cost V 7 bases and J 7 bases, with 13 bases left between them. The CDR3 has 11 residues. CDR3 residues: CSAQPTGEAFF. The CDR3 nucleotides are TGCAGCGCGCAGCCAACAGGTGAAGCTTTCTTT.

This chain uses TRBV18 with TRBJ1-5, with 7 bases that match TRBD1. The CDR3 spans 13 residues. The germline CDR1 and CDR2 sequences are KGHSH and LQKENI. J was trimmed by 5 bases and V by 2 bases; bases with no gene match: 0. Written as DNA, the CDR3 is TGTGCCAGCTCACCAACAGGGGATCAGCCCCAGCATTTT. Amino acid sequence: CASSPTGDQPQHF.

The chain joins TRBV7-2 to TRBJ2-3; 9 positions match TRBD2. CDR1 and CDR2 from the germline V gene are SGHTA and FQGNSA. V lost 5 bases and J lost 4; bases outside the gene matches: 13. The CDR3 length is 17 residues. The CDR3 sequence is CASSNSGIAGVADTQYF. The CDR3 coding sequence is TGTGCCAGCAGCAACTCCGGTATAGCGGGAGTTGCAGATACGCAGTATTTT.

The chain joins TRBV2 to TRBJ2-1, with 7 bases that match TRBD2. Germline-derived CDR1 and CDR2 are SNHLY and FYNNEI. The CDR3 is made up of 15 amino acids. V lost 6 bases, J lost 3 bases, and 8 bases stayed unmatched. The CDR3 DNA reads TGTGCCAGCAGGCCGGGACTACAAGACTACAATGAGCAGTTCTTC. Encoded protein: CASRPGLQDYNEQFF.

The V and J genes are TRBV2 and TRBJ2-6; 10 positions agree with TRBD2. Germline CDR1 SNHLY, CDR2 FYNNEI. Trimming at V came to 3 bases and at J to 2 bases, leaving 4 bases not matched to a gene. This CDR3 region has 17 residues. CDR3 nucleotides: TGTGCCAGCAGTGAGCTAGCGGGAGAAGCTGGGGCCAACGTCCTGACTTTC. Protein sequence: CASSELAGEAGANVLTF.

V is TRBV29-1 and J is TRBJ1-1; 7 nucleotides align to TRBD1. Looked up from germline, CDR1 is SQVTM and CDR2 is ANQGSEA. The length of the CDR3 is 13 residues. Losses at the gene ends were 4 bases for V and 1 base for J; bases not matched to a gene: 3. CDR3 amino acids: CSVGRQGNTEAFF. The CDR3 DNA reads TGCAGCGTTGGGAGACAGGGGAACACTGAAGCTTTCTTT.

This clone came up a few times. The chain uses TRBV5-4 and TRBJ1-2, with D perhaps matching TRBD1 (5 bases). CDR1 and CDR2 (germline): SGHNT, YYREEE (reference sequence). The CDR3 totals 15 residues. Deletions cut 4 bases from V and 6 bases from J, with 19 bases between. The CDR3 sequence is CASSLGPASKDGYTF. The CDR3 DNA reads as TGTGCCAGCAGCCTGGGACCGGCTTCAAAGGATGGCTACACCTTC.

The chain has TRBV11-2 and TRBJ2-3, with D maybe TRBD2 (6 bases). Trimming cost V 0 bases and J 0 bases, with 22 bases left between them. From germline, CDR1 is SGHAT and CDR2 FQNNGV. This CDR3 is 20 amino acids long. The CDR3 sequence is CASSLDPRGRAGSSTDTQYF. The CDR3 DNA sequence: TGTGCCAGCAGCTTAGATCCTCGGGGACGAGCGGGTTCTAGCACAGATACGCAGTATTTT.

This chain joins TRBV30 and TRBJ2-7; 10 positions match TRBD1. This CDR3 comprises 14 residues. Per the germline V gene, CDR1 is GTSNPN and CDR2 is SVGIG (reference sequence). Trimming cost V 1 base and J 4 bases; bases outside gene matches: 4. CDR3 bases: TGTGCCTGGAGTGGGACAGGGGGGTTTTACGAGCAGTACTTC. Translated: CAWSGTGGFYEQYF. The variable domain in full, with the rest retrieved from reference TRBV30 and TRBJ2-7, is SQTIHQWPATLVQPVGSPLSLECTVEGTSNPNLYWYRQAAGRGLQLLFYSVGIGQISSEVPQNLSASRPQDRQFILSSKKLLLSDSGFYLCAWSGTGGFYEQYFGPGTRLTVT.

The chain uses TRBV5-1 and TRBJ1-1; D is ambiguous. Trimming shortened V by 0 bases and J by 5 bases, and 8 bases separated the two germline ends. This CDR3 spans 13 amino acids. The germline V gene has CDR1 SGHRS and CDR2 YFSETQ. This CDR3 reads CASSLAMRTEAFF. The CDR3 nucleotides read TGCGCCAGCAGCTTGGCCATGAGAACTGAAGCTTTCTTT.

V and J are TRBV29-1 and TRBJ2-7; D perhaps matches TRBD2 (5 bases). V lost 4 bases to trimming and J lost 7 bases, with 14 bases between them. The germline V gene encodes CDR1 SQVTM and CDR2 ANQGSEA. The CDR3 runs 12 residues. Here the CDR3 DNA reads TGCAGCGTTGTTCTCATTCGGGGAGAGCAGTACTTC. Its protein is CSVVLIRGEQYF.

The chain recombines TRBV19 with TRBJ2-1; 11 positions match TRBD2. The CDR3 covers 17 residues. Germline V gives CDR1 LNHDA, CDR2 SQIVND (reference sequence). With V trimmed by 0 bases and J by 7 bases, 8 bases remained unmatched. The CDR3 nucleotides read TGTGCCAGTAGTATAGATGTTGGTACTAGCGGGAGAAATGAGCAGTTCTTC. It codes for CASSIDVGTSGRNEQFF.

The CDR3 DNA is TGCGCCAGCAGACGGGAGGAGTCCTACAATGAGCAGTTCTTC. Translated: CASRREESYNEQFF. This rearrangement joins TRBV4-1 to TRBJ2-1; 7 bases match TRBD2. CDR1 and CDR2 (germline): MGHRA, YSYEKL. Trimming cost V 6 bases and J 1 base; bases outside gene matches: 3. CDR3 length equals 14 residues.

Details on this clone: The sample carries other DNA sequences with the same CDR3. The V call is TRBV15, the J call TRBJ2-7; tentative D call: TRBD1 (6 bases). V lost 3 bases and J lost 4, with 10 bases in between. Germline CDR1 LNHNV, CDR2 YYDKDF (reference sequence). The CDR3 spans 13 residues. The CDR3 nucleotides read TGTGCCACCAGCAGGGGGGCCGGATACGAGCAGTACTTC. It codes for CATSRGAGYEQYF.

This chain uses TRBV27 with TRBJ1-5, with D hard to call. The germline V and J ends were trimmed by 2 bases and 8 bases, with 13 bases remaining between them. The germline gives CDR1 MNHEY, CDR2 SMNVEV (reference sequence). The CDR3 loop spans 14 amino acids. Written as DNA, the CDR3 is TGTGCCAGCAGTTTAGGGCCCAGGATTGAGCCCCAGCATTTT. The encoded protein is CASSLGPRIEPQHF.